This T cell receptor (beta chain) came from a study of beta chain features in type 1 diabetes. Study-level results: Naive, central memory and regulatory TCRB repertoires appeared more similar among patients than healthy donors. PCR might favor shorter templates, equally in patients and controls.

The CDR3 extends over 16 amino acids. V lost 8 bases to trimming and J lost 6 bases; unmatched junction nucleotides: 15. The germline gives CDR1 SNHLY, CDR2 FYNNEI. Every participating donor gave one draw, a heparinised blood sample averaging about 100 mL. Staining for CD45RO/CCR7/CD25/CD127/CD95/CD27 allowed sorting of CD4+ naive, central memory, regulatory and stem cell-like memory cells. Since all of the isolated RNA was reverse transcribed, expressed TCRB transcripts were what got sequenced. The protocol was immunoSEQ multiplex PCR, while the TCRdb copy is restricted to in-frame clones and leaves out a portion. This sample yields about 900,000 clones, of which 15% to 20% are seen a single time; 0.02% to 0.03% belongs to the top ten. The table lists this clone with a few counts. The antigen is undetermined.

The chain couples TRBV2 to TRBJ1-2; 10 nucleotides match TRBD1. The sample was naive CD4+ T cells from blood. The receptor was derived from a woman younger than 35 in good health. The CDR3 DNA sequence: TGTGCCAGCGGCACCGGTATGACAGGGGGCGAGAATGGCTACACCTTC. Translating it yields CASGTGMTGGENGYTF.